What follows are 21 T cell receptor beta chains derived from one specimen sequenced in a study of T cells after yellow fever vaccination (dated by TCRdb to 2018 to 2020). The library was obtained by 5' RACE. The sequencer was an Illumina HiSeq 2500. TCRdb passed the public sequencing reads through fastp at Q25 and MiXCR, retaining productive beta sequences. Records with the same CDR3 protein are collapsed into one entry carrying the most frequent genes and DNA. Recorded for this sample are about 510,000 distinct CDR3 sequences; about a fifth of them occurred a single time. The ten largest clones represent 16% of the sample. The sample's treatment or condition label, decoded: live attenuated yellow fever vaccine strain. This specimen consisted of PBMCs, obtained roughly 20 days after the first yellow fever vaccination. These TCRs come from a man aged 18 to 30 who received the YFV17D yellow fever vaccine.

The chain links TRBV7-9 to TRBJ1-1; unclear D gene. V shed 5 bases and J shed 0 bases, with 7 bases lying between them. CDR1 and CDR2 from the germline V gene are SEHNR and FQNEAQ (reference sequence). This CDR3 region has 13 residues. CDR3 sequence: CASSAAMNTEAFF. The DNA for the CDR3 is TGTGCCAGCAGCGCCGCCATGAACACTGAAGCTTTCTTT. Drawing the rest from reference TRBV7-9 and TRBJ1-1, the complete variable domain is DTGVSQNPRHKITKRGQNVTFRCDPISEHNRLYWYRQTLGQGPEFLTYFQNEAQLEKSRLLSDRFSAERPKGSFSTLEIQRTEQGDSAMYLCASSAAMNTEAFFGQGTRLTVV.

This clonotype turned up a few times. The chain carries TRBV25-1 and TRBJ1-2; D is perhaps TRBD1 (5 bases). CDR1 is MGHDK, CDR2 SYGVNS, per germline. Trimming left V 6 bases short and J 5 bases short, with 16 bases between. This CDR3 spans 14 amino acids. The CDR3 DNA reads TGTGCCAGCAGGATTACCGGGACGGGGTATGGCTACACCTTC. Translating gives CASRITGTGYGYTF.

V gene TRBV18 combines with J gene TRBJ2-7; unclear D gene. Per the germline V gene, CDR1 is KGHSH and CDR2 is LQKENI. V dropped 0 bases and J dropped 3 bases, with 12 bases sitting between them. The CDR3 contains 15 residues. This CDR3 is CASSPPLGTLYEQYV. CDR3 DNA sequence: TGTGCCAGCTCACCACCGCTGGGAACCCTCTACGAGCAGTACGTC.

The chain employs TRBV10-3 and TRBJ1-2; D is unresolved. Germline CDR1 is ENHRY and CDR2 is SYGVKD. The CDR3 loop spans 12 amino acids. Trimming cost V 10 bases and J 0 bases, with 9 bases left between them. The CDR3 is CATLGTNYGYTF. The DNA for the CDR3 is TGTGCCACCCTCGGAACTAACTATGGCTACACCTTC.

This clonotype has a handful of counts. This chain links TRBV11-2 with TRBJ1-4, with D perhaps matching TRBD1 (6 bases). This CDR3 has 16 amino acids. The germline CDR1 and CDR2 sequences are SGHAT and FQNNGV. The V and J ends lost 3 bases and 3 bases respectively, with 14 bases between them. CDR3 residues: CASSFEGGQPNEKLFF. The DNA for the CDR3 is TGTGCCAGCAGCTTTGAAGGGGGGCAGCCTAATGAAAAACTGTTTTTT.

This clonotype occurred many times. This chain joins TRBV5-1 and TRBJ2-3; D might be TRBD2 (5 bases). CDR3 length: 16 residues. The V end lost 0 bases, the J end lost 7 bases, and 18 bases lay between the germline ends. The germline CDR1 and CDR2 sequences are SGHRS and YFSETQ. CDR3 sequence: CASSLGSRGPGHTQYF. The DNA for the CDR3 is TGCGCCAGCAGCTTGGGGAGCCGGGGTCCCGGGCATACGCAGTATTTT.

The table lists this clonotype with a few counts. The V and J genes are TRBV7-2 and TRBJ2-3; TRBD1 matches at 8 bases. The CDR3 is 15 residues long. CDR1 is SGHTA and CDR2 is FQGNSA in the germline V gene. V shed 3 bases, J shed 5 bases, and the junction held 7 bases outside the gene matches. The CDR3 spells CASSLNGQGGDTQYF. The CDR3 DNA is TGTGCCAGCAGCTTGAATGGACAGGGAGGAGATACGCAGTATTTT.

This clonotype was picked up a small number of times. The genes are TRBV11-2 and TRBJ1-1; unclear D gene. Deletions cut 1 base from V and 0 bases from J, with 9 bases between. Looked up from germline, CDR1 is SGHAT and CDR2 is FQNNGV. This CDR3 region has 15 residues. The CDR3 coding sequence is TGTGCCAGCAGCTTAGCTGGGTTCTTGAACACTGAAGCTTTCTTT. Amino acid sequence: CASSLAGFLNTEAFF.

The chain has TRBV9 and TRBJ2-1; no firm D call. This CDR3 has 15 residues. Germline V gives CDR1 SGDLS, CDR2 YYNGEE. V was pared by 0 bases and J by 4 bases, with 11 bases between. This chain's CDR3 is CASSVEGQTYNEQFF. The CDR3 DNA is TGTGCCAGCAGCGTAGAGGGTCAGACATACAATGAGCAGTTCTTC.

V is TRBV6-5 and J is TRBJ2-5, with D perhaps matching TRBD1 or TRBD2 (5 bases each). Germline CDR1 MNHEY, CDR2 SVGAGI. CDR3 size: 16 residues. V lost 0 bases to trimming and J lost 4 bases, with 15 bases between them. The CDR3 nucleotides read TGTGCCAGCAGTTACTCCCCTTATCGGGGCCGAGAGACCCAGTACTTC. Translated: CASSYSPYRGRETQYF.

A few counts support this clonotype. The gene calls are TRBV5-4 and TRBJ2-7; D may be TRBD1 (5 bases). Trimming took off 4 bases at V and 3 bases at J, with 11 bases between the two ends. The germline CDR1 and CDR2 sequences are SGHNT and YYREEE (reference sequence). This CDR3 comprises 13 residues. CDR3 in DNA: TGTGCCAGCAGCCGTGGGGCAGACTACGAGCAGTACGTC. Its translation: CASSRGADYEQYV.

This clonotype was picked up a small number of times. V and J are TRBV4-2 and TRBJ2-3; D uncertain. The germline V gene has CDR1 LGHNA and CDR2 YNFKEQ. Trimming took 1 base from V and 1 from J, leaving 12 bases between them. The CDR3 loop spans 16 amino acids. CDR3 sequence reads: CASSQASIGGTDTQYF. In DNA form, the CDR3 reads TGTGCCAGCAGCCAAGCCTCAATCGGCGGCACAGATACGCAGTATTTT.

The rearrangement uses TRBV7-2 and TRBJ2-7; the D is unclear. The CDR3 runs to 12 residues. V shed 5 bases and J shed 9 bases, with 14 bases lying between them. Germline CDR1 reads SGHTA; CDR2 reads FQGNSA. This CDR3 reads CASSPSRPRQYF. The CDR3 DNA follows: TGTGCCAGCAGCCCGTCCAGGCCTCGGCAGTACTTC.

V usage is TRBV12-3 or TRBV12-4 and J usage is TRBJ1-5; TRBD1 might be the D (6 bases). The CDR3 loop spans 15 amino acids. The V end lost 2 bases, the J end lost 7 bases, and 15 bases lay between the germline ends. In nucleotides, the CDR3 is TGTGCCAGCAGTTTAAGGAGGGGGAGCACCCAGCCCCAGCATTTT. It translates to CASSLRRGSTQPQHF.

The chain combines TRBV5-1 with TRBJ2-5; 7 bases align to TRBD1. V was pared by 3 bases and J by 5 bases, with 10 bases of the junction left unmatched. Looked up from germline, CDR1 is SGHRS and CDR2 is YFSETQ. There are 15 residues in the CDR3. The CDR3 spells CASSSGRGFVETQYF. The CDR3 DNA is TGCGCCAGCAGCTCCGGCAGGGGGTTTGTGGAGACCCAGTACTTC.

This clonotype was seen more than once but under ten times. This rearrangement joins TRBV5-1 to TRBJ2-2; 7 bases are shared with TRBD1. The CDR3 sequence is 15 residues long. V shed 7 bases, J shed 0 bases, and the junction held 6 bases outside the gene matches. Per germline, CDR1 SGHRS and CDR2 YFSETQ. DNA of the CDR3: TGCGCCAGCGCCACGACAGGGCCGAACACCGGGGAGCTGTTTTTT. It encodes CASATTGPNTGELFF. The variable domain in full, with the rest retrieved from reference TRBV5-1 and TRBJ2-2, is KAGVTQTPRYLIKTRGQQVTLSCSPISGHRSVSWYQQTPGQGLQFLFEYFSETQRNKGNFPGRFSGRQFSNSRSEMNVSTLELGDSALYLCASATTGPNTGELFFGEGSRLTVL.

The chain couples TRBV7-2 to TRBJ2-3, with 7 bases identical to TRBD2. This CDR3 has 14 residues. V dropped 5 bases and J dropped 0; count of bases not matched to a gene: 2. Germline values: CDR1 SGHTA, CDR2 FQGNSA. In nucleotides, the CDR3 is TGTGCCAGCAGCGTGCGGGGGAGCACAGATACGCAGTATTTT. Translating gives CASSVRGSTDTQYF.

The chain carries TRBV5-6 and TRBJ2-6; D unresolved. Trimming removed 0 bases at V and 0 bases at J, with 10 bases between. This CDR3 spans 17 amino acids. Germline CDR1 and CDR2: SGHDT and YYEEEE. The CDR3 coding sequence is TGTGCCAGCAGCTTGGGTGGCAGGAACTCTGGGGCCAACGTCCTGACTTTC. The encoded protein is CASSLGGRNSGANVLTF. The full variable domain, its missing parts supplied by reference TRBV5-6 and TRBJ2-6, is DAGVTQSPTHLIKTRGQQVTLRCSPKSGHDTVSWYQQALGQGPQFIFQYYEEEERQRGNFPDRFSGHQFPNYSSELNVNALLLGDSALYLCASSLGGRNSGANVLTFGAGSRLTVL.

CDR3 sequence: CAISGQGVPSSDTQYF. The CDR3, as DNA: TGTGCCATCAGTGGGCAGGGGGTACCTTCATCAGATACGCAGTATTTT. The chain combines TRBV10-3 with TRBJ2-3, with 7 bases aligning to TRBD1. CDR1 is ENHRY, CDR2 SYGVKD, per germline. The ends lost 4 bases at V and 4 bases at J; junction bases unmatched: 11. This CDR3 is 16 amino acids long.

To note about this clonotype: A much larger clone is a single base away; this may be a read error. Without the conserved terminal phenylalanine or tryptophan, this CDR3 likely stems from a read error. The chain employs TRBV13 and TRBJ1-1; D perhaps matches TRBD1 (5 bases). CDR3 length: 10 amino acids. Germline-derived CDR1 and CDR2 are PRHDT and FYEKMQ (reference sequence). V shed 3 bases and J shed 11 bases, with 7 bases lying between them. CDR3 sequence reads: CASSLGDAFS. The CDR3 bases are TGTGCCAGCAGCTTGGGGGATGCTTTCTCT.

This chain joins TRBV5-1 and TRBJ2-7; the match to TRBD1 covers 7 bases. The junction had 5 bases not matched to a gene; V was cut back by 2 bases and J by 6 bases. The CDR3 runs to 13 residues. The germline V gene encodes CDR1 SGHRS and CDR2 YFSETQ. Here the CDR3 DNA reads TGCGCCAGCAGCTTCACAGGGGAAGGCGAGCAGTACTTC. This translates into CASSFTGEGEQYF.